These 31 T cell receptor beta chains came from one sample sequenced in a study of CD8 T cells in Susac syndrome. When the RNA was reverse transcribed, random hexamers were used with an input of roughly 0.45 to 1 ug. One entry per CDR3 protein results from TCRdb running MiXCR on the immunoSEQ multiplex PCR reads. This table holds almost 450,000 distinct CDR3 sequences, around 85% found once. The sample comprised CD8+ T cells from PBMCs. The source of these receptors is a human donor with multiple sclerosis.

The count of this clonotype is one. The chain couples TRBV28 to TRBJ2-1, with 7 positions matching TRBD2. From germline, CDR1 is MDHEN and CDR2 SYDVKM. The CDR3 covers 13 residues. The ends lost 2 bases at V and 9 bases at J; junction bases unmatched: 4. CDR3 sequence (DNA): TGTGCCAGCAGTTTAATCACGGGGGGTGAGCAGTTCTTC. It encodes CASSLITGGEQFF.

V and J are TRBV6-5 and TRBJ1-2; D unresolved. The CDR3 extends over 17 amino acids. The V gene's germline CDR1 is MNHEY and CDR2 SVGAGI. V lost 0 bases and J 2 bases, leaving 16 bases between the germline ends. As DNA, the CDR3 is TGTGCCAGCAGTTACTCAGGAAACCTGGCCGCGAACTATGGCTACACCTTC. Protein product: CASSYSGNLAANYGYTF.

The CDR3, as DNA: TGTGCCAGCAGTAAGACTGACAGCTCGAACACTGAAGCTTTCTTT. Its translation is CASSKTDSSNTEAFF. The rearrangement uses TRBV5-6 and TRBJ1-1, with a possible D match to TRBD1 (5 bases). Germline CDR1 reads SGHDT; CDR2 reads YYEEEE. This CDR3 region has 15 residues. V lost 5 bases and J 1 base, leaving 15 bases between the germline ends.

V and J are TRBV5-6 and TRBJ2-5; D uncertain. Germline CDR1 reads SGHDT; CDR2 reads YYEEEE. The ends were cut back, 2 bases at V and 3 bases at J, with 23 bases in the middle. CDR3 size: 18 residues. The CDR3 DNA reads as TGTGCCAGCAGCTTTCAAGTTCGGGTTCAGGACCTCGAAGAGACCCAGTACTTC. It codes for CASSFQVRVQDLEETQYF.

The V and J genes are TRBV12-3 or TRBV12-4 and TRBJ2-7; 14 nucleotides match TRBD2. There are 17 residues in the CDR3. J gave up 3 bases and V 4 bases, and 8 bases lay outside the gene matches. CDR3 amino acids: CASSSGTSGSLGYEQYF. CDR3 DNA sequence: TGTGCCAGCAGTTCCGGGACTAGCGGGAGTCTCGGCTACGAGCAGTACTTC.

In DNA, the CDR3 is TGTGCCAGCATCGGCCTTCCGGGACAGGAAAGCACAGATACGCAGTATTTT. It specifies CASIGLPGQESTDTQYF. This chain uses TRBV2 with TRBJ2-3, with TRBD1 identical over 8 bases. Germline CDR1 SNHLY, CDR2 FYNNEI. There are 17 residues in the CDR3. The ends lost 7 bases at V and 0 bases at J; junction bases unmatched: 12.

The rearrangement links TRBV6-5 to TRBJ1-1, with D possibly being TRBD1 (5 bases). V lost 2 bases and J lost 3, with 13 bases in between. CDR3 length equals 15 residues. Germline V gives CDR1 MNHEY, CDR2 SVGAGI. The CDR3 is CASSYAGGFDTEAFF. The DNA for the CDR3 is TGTGCCAGCAGTTACGCGGGGGGGTTCGACACTGAAGCTTTCTTT.

The J gene is TRBJ1-1, the V gene TRBV5-1; TRBD1 aligns across 8 bases. Trimming took 4 bases from V and 2 from J; bases not matched to a gene: 4. The germline V gene has CDR1 SGHRS and CDR2 YFSETQ. The CDR3 covers 14 residues. CDR3 sequence: CASSGGQENTEAFF. The DNA for the CDR3 is TGCGCCAGCAGCGGGGGACAGGAAAACACTGAAGCTTTCTTT.

The chain links TRBV27 to TRBJ1-2; 8 bases align to TRBD1. V shed 5 bases, J shed 3 bases, and the junction held 8 bases outside the gene matches. Germline V CDR1 and CDR2: MNHEY, SMNVEV (reference sequence). The CDR3 consists of 15 residues. The CDR3 protein is CASSTRTGHYYGYTF. CDR3 nucleotide sequence: TGTGCCAGCAGTACCCGGACAGGGCACTACTATGGCTACACCTTC.

J is TRBJ2-2 and V is TRBV30; 7 bases are a match to TRBD1. The length of the CDR3 is 18 residues. Germline trimming cut 2 bases from V and 2 bases from J; bases unmatched to any gene: 14. Germline CDR1 is GTSNPN and CDR2 is SVGIG (reference sequence). This CDR3 is CAWSIEGAPPLNTGELFF. The CDR3 DNA is TGTGCCTGGAGTATTGAGGGGGCGCCCCCCCTAAACACCGGGGAGCTGTTTTTT.

This clonotype has a handful of counts. Germline is not matched at one junction end, which may reflect a read error. This rearrangement joins TRBV4-1 to TRBJ2-1; 11 nucleotides match TRBD2. The CDR3 runs 16 residues. Germline CDR1 and CDR2: MGHRA and YSYEKL. The CDR3 DNA reads TGTGCCAGCAGCCAGTTAGCGGGGGGGTCCTACAATGAGCAGTTCTTC. As protein: CASSQLAGGSYNEQFF.

The rearrangement links TRBV3-1 to TRBJ2-1; tentative D call: TRBD1 (5 bases). The CDR3 spans 15 residues. The germline V and J ends were trimmed by 3 bases and 8 bases, with 17 bases remaining between them. The germline CDR1 and CDR2 sequences are LGHDT and YNNKEL (reference sequence). As DNA, the CDR3 is TGTGCCAGCAGCCAGAAAGGGGCCTATGGGGATGAGCAGTTCTTC. Amino acids: CASSQKGAYGDEQFF.

The rearrangement uses TRBV9 and TRBJ1-6; tentative D call: TRBD1 (5 bases). V was cut by 0 bases and J by 3 bases, with 10 bases left in between. Germline V CDR1 and CDR2: SGDLS, YYNGEE. The CDR3 has 16 amino acids. In DNA form, the CDR3 reads TGTGCCAGCAGCGTAGAGGAGGGGCTCTATAATTCACCCCTCCACTTT. Translating gives CASSVEEGLYNSPLHF. The full variable domain, its missing parts supplied by reference TRBV9 and TRBJ1-6, is DSGVTQTPKHLITATGQRVTLRCSPRSGDLSVYWYQQSLDQGLQFLIQYYNGEERAKGNILERFSAQQFPDLHSELNLSSLELGDSALYFCASSVEEGLYNSPLHFGNGTRLTVT.

The rearrangement uses TRBV4-1 and TRBJ2-1; TRBD2 might be the D (6 bases). Germline loops: CDR1 MGHRA, CDR2 YSYEKL. Trimming stripped 4 bases from V and 2 bases from J, with 15 bases between. This CDR3 has 16 amino acids. Here the CDR3 reads CASSRDRDSAYNEQFF. The CDR3 DNA is TGCGCCAGCAGCCGAGACCGGGACTCTGCCTACAATGAGCAGTTCTTC.

The chain couples TRBV23-1 to TRBJ2-1; 12 bases are shared with TRBD2. TRBV23-1 is assigned to the ORF class and has an uncertain function. V lost 3 bases and J lost 2; bases outside the gene matches: 8. This CDR3 comprises 18 residues. DNA for the CDR3: TGCGCCAGCAGTCAGAACTCCGGGACTAGCGGGCCCTACAATGAGCAGTTCTTC. Protein: CASSQNSGTSGPYNEQFF.

This clonotype was detected once. The chain employs TRBV20-1 and TRBJ2-7; unclear D gene. CDR1 and CDR2 from the germline V gene are DFQATT and SNEGSKA (reference sequence). The V end lost 0 bases, the J end lost 2 bases, and 11 bases lay between the germline ends. This CDR3 is 14 amino acids long. The CDR3 is CSARDYTEPYEQYF. In nucleotides, the CDR3 is TGCAGTGCTAGAGATTACACAGAGCCCTACGAGCAGTACTTC.

This rearrangement joins TRBV30 to TRBJ2-3, with D possibly being TRBD1 or TRBD2 (5 bases each). Trimming pared 1 base from V and 9 bases from J, leaving 14 bases between. Germline V gene sequence: CDR1 GTSNPN, CDR2 SVGIG (reference sequence). There are 13 residues in the CDR3. The CDR3 spells CAWSGGGASTQYF. The CDR3 DNA reads TGTGCCTGGAGTGGTGGGGGAGCCTCGACGCAGTATTTT.

The rearrangement joins TRBV29-1 to TRBJ1-1; weak D call: TRBD1 (6 bases). Trimming shortened V by 3 bases and J by 4 bases, and 12 bases separated the two germline ends. The CDR3 is 13 amino acids. Germline V gene lookup returns CDR1 SQVTM and CDR2 ANQGSEA. The DNA of the CDR3 is TGCAGCGTTGATAAAGCGGGGGCCACTGAAGCTTTCTTT. It encodes CSVDKAGATEAFF. Based on the CDR3 plus reference TRBV29-1 and TRBJ1-1, the full variable domain is SAVISQKPSRDICQRGTSLTIQCQVDSQVTMMFWYRQQPGQSLTLIATANQGSEATYESGFVIDKFPISRPNLTFSTLTVSNMSPEDSSIYLCSVDKAGATEAFFGQGTRLTVV.

The rearrangement links TRBV28 to TRBJ2-3; 9 positions match TRBD2. The V gene's germline CDR1 is MDHEN and CDR2 SYDVKM. This CDR3 is 15 amino acids long. V trimming: 7 bases; J trimming: 5 bases; junction bases outside the gene matches: 10. CDR3: CASTFIAGAVDTQYF. The CDR3 DNA reads TGTGCCAGCACTTTTATAGCGGGAGCGGTAGATACGCAGTATTTT. Full variable domain (outside the CDR3, taken from reference TRBV28 and TRBJ2-3): DVKVTQSSRYLVKRTGEKVFLECVQDMDHENMFWYRQDPGLGLRLIYFSYDVKMKEKGDIPEGYSVSREKKERFSLILESASTNQTSMYLCASTFIAGAVDTQYFGPGTRLTVL.

The rearrangement uses TRBV6-5 and TRBJ1-1; 8 bases agree with TRBD1. This CDR3 has 15 residues. J was trimmed by 6 bases and V by 0 bases; bases with no gene match: 6. Germline V gives CDR1 MNHEY, CDR2 SVGAGI. The CDR3 spells CASSYSAGGVSEAFF. The CDR3 DNA is TGTGCCAGCAGTTACTCGGCAGGGGGCGTCTCTGAAGCTTTCTTT.

V usage is TRBV9 and J usage is TRBJ2-1; 7 bases fit TRBD2. Germline CDR1 and CDR2: SGDLS and YYNGEE. The length of the CDR3 is 13 residues. With V trimmed by 6 bases and J by 10 bases, 10 bases remained unmatched. CDR3 amino acids: CASNAVTGGEQFF. For the CDR3, the DNA is TGTGCCAGCAACGCCGTTACGGGAGGAGAGCAGTTCTTC.

The chain is built from TRBV5-4 and TRBJ2-2, with 8 bases that match TRBD1. Germline lookup yields CDR1 SGHNT and CDR2 YYREEE (reference sequence). The CDR3 is made up of 16 amino acids. The ends lost 3 bases at V and 2 bases at J; junction bases unmatched: 6. The CDR3 region is CASSSDRGYNTGELFF. The CDR3 nucleotides are TGTGCCAGCAGCTCTGACAGGGGTTACAACACCGGGGAGCTGTTTTTT. Full variable domain (outside the CDR3, taken from reference TRBV5-4 and TRBJ2-2): ETGVTQSPTHLIKTRGQQVTLRCSSQSGHNTVSWYQQALGQGPQFIFQYYREEENGRGNFPPRFSGLQFPNYSSELNVNALELDDSALYLCASSSDRGYNTGELFFGEGSRLTVL.

This clonotype was detected once. This chain connects TRBV20-1 to TRBJ1-3, with D maybe TRBD1 (5 bases). CDR1 is DFQATT and CDR2 is SNEGSKA in the germline V gene (reference sequence). The CDR3 extends over 16 amino acids. The V gene lost 1 base and the J gene lost 5 bases, with 18 bases spanning the gap. The CDR3 DNA reads TGCAGTGCTAGAGGTCCCTCGGACATTGAAAGAAACACCATATATTTT. It yields the protein CSARGPSDIERNTIYF.

This CDR3 is CASSFSEDQETQYF. The CDR3 DNA follows: TGTGCCAGCAGCTTTTCCGAAGATCAAGAGACCCAGTACTTC. The rearrangement links TRBV7-9 to TRBJ2-5, with D unclear. The CDR3 runs to 14 residues. CDR1 is SEHNR, CDR2 FQNEAQ, per germline (reference sequence). Trimming removed 3 bases from V and 2 bases from J, with 10 bases in between.

This sequence joins TRBV27 and TRBJ2-7; no clear D. The CDR3 runs 13 residues. From germline, CDR1 is MNHEY and CDR2 SMNVEV (reference sequence). V lost 0 bases, J lost 3 bases, and 6 bases lay in between. CDR3 in DNA: TGTGCCAGCAGTTTATCCACGCACTACGAGCAGTACTTC. This encodes CASSLSTHYEQYF.

The V call is TRBV4-1, the J call TRBJ1-2; possibly TRBD1 for D (5 bases). Trimming left V 5 bases short and J 7 bases short, with 14 bases between. The germline V gene has CDR1 MGHRA and CDR2 YSYEKL. This CDR3 comprises 13 residues. The CDR3 is CASSSGTLPGYTF. The CDR3 coding sequence is TGCGCCAGCAGCTCGGGGACCCTCCCTGGCTACACCTTC.

The chain recombines TRBV5-8 with TRBJ2-5; maybe TRBD1 (6 bases). The V end lost 8 bases, the J end lost 2 bases, and 19 bases lay between the germline ends. CDR3 length: 15 residues. The germline CDR1 and CDR2 sequences are SGHTS and YDEGEE. CDR3 sequence: CASRLLQGIQETQYF. The CDR3 bases are TGTGCCAGTAGACTCCTACAGGGAATTCAAGAGACCCAGTACTTC.

The V call is TRBV5-1, the J call TRBJ2-5; 9 bases line up with TRBD2. This CDR3 region has 21 residues. Trimming removed 0 bases from V and 0 bases from J; junction bases left unmatched: 18. Germline V gives CDR1 SGHRS, CDR2 YFSETQ. The CDR3: CASSLGGSSGTPILYQETQYF. The CDR3 DNA reads TGCGCCAGCAGCTTGGGGGGATCTAGCGGGACTCCGATCCTGTACCAAGAGACCCAGTACTTC.

V is TRBV4-1 and J is TRBJ1-2, with no clear D. The CDR3 length is 11 residues. CDR1 and CDR2 (germline): MGHRA, YSYEKL. V was shortened by 0 bases and J by 8 bases, with 4 bases between the two germline ends. In DNA form, the CDR3 reads TGCGCCAGCAGCCAAGAGGGGGGCTACACCTTC. Protein sequence: CASSQEGGYTF.

This chain connects TRBV7-9 to TRBJ1-1; 7 bases are a match to TRBD1. Germline trimming cut 6 bases from V and 5 bases from J; bases unmatched to any gene: 12. Germline V gene lookup returns CDR1 SEHNR and CDR2 FQNEAQ (reference sequence). CDR3 length: 15 residues. The CDR3 region is CASRGNRGGGTEAFF. CDR3 bases: TGTGCCAGCAGGGGAAACAGGGGAGGGGGGACTGAAGCTTTCTTT. Combining the CDR3 with reference TRBV7-9 and TRBJ1-1 gives the whole variable domain DTGVSQNPRHKITKRGQNVTFRCDPISEHNRLYWYRQTLGQGPEFLTYFQNEAQLEKSRLLSDRFSAERPKGSFSTLEIQRTEQGDSAMYLCASRGNRGGGTEAFFGQGTRLTVV.

This chain links TRBV12-3 or TRBV12-4 with TRBJ2-1; possible D gene TRBD1, 5 bases. The V and J ends lost 6 bases and 5 bases respectively, with 11 bases between them. The CDR3 loop spans 13 amino acids. The DNA of the CDR3 is TGTGCCAGCAGGGTGTACAGGAACAATGAGCAGTTCTTC. Amino acid sequence: CASRVYRNNEQFF.